The following is a T cell receptor (beta chain) sequence with its context. Its antigen is not known. The sample originates from a study of CD4 T cells in relation to SARS-CoV-2 and coronaviruses. Per germline, CDR1 ENHRY and CDR2 SYGVKD. This CDR3 contains 17 residues. V shed 5 bases, J shed 1 base, and the junction held 6 bases outside the gene matches. Generated by immunoSEQ multiplex PCR, the TCRdb table keeps only in-frame clones and is missing some. The sample includes some 40,000 clones, approximately 80% of them seen just once. The specimen sequenced was naive CD4+ T cells from PBMCs, cultured in vitro. Noted subset: naive CD4+ T cells isolated by negative enrichment. The genes are TRBV10-3 and TRBJ2-2; the match to TRBD2 covers 11 bases. This clonotype was sampled from an adult with COVID-19. The CDR3 here is CAISTSTSGVNTGELFF. The CDR3 DNA reads as TGTGCCATCAGTACCTCGACTAGCGGGGTGAACACCGGGGAGCTGTTTTTT.